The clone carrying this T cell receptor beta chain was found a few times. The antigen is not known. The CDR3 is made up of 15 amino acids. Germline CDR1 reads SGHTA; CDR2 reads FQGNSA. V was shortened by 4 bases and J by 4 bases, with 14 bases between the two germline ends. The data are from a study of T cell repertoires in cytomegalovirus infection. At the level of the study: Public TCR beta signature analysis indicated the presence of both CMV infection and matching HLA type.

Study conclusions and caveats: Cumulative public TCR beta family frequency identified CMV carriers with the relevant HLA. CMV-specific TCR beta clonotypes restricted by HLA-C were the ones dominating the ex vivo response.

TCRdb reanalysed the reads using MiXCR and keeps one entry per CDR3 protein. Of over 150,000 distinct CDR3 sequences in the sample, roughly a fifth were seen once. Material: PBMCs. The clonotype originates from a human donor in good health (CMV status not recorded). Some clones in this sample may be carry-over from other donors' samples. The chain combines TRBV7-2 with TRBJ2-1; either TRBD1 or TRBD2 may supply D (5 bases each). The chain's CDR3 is CASSSEGRGYNEQFF. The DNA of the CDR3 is TGTGCCAGCAGCTCCGAGGGAAGGGGTTACAATGAGCAGTTCTTC.